The 5 T cell receptor beta chains reported below all come from one sample, sequenced in a study of blood T cells in healthy people across ages. It was with a sample-barcoded 5' primer and a J-beta primer mix that a second PCR of about 6 to 12 cycles was run. TCRdb processed the 5' RACE reads anew with MiXCR; each CDR3 protein has one entry. The sample holds 800,000 or so distinct CDR3 sequences, under 80% seen once. The sample consisted of blood. The source of these receptors is a man aged 30-40 years in good health.

This chain uses TRBV12-3 or TRBV12-4 with TRBJ2-5; TRBD2 aligns across 11 bases. The J call may not be correct, given that the DNA end is closer to TRBJ2-7. The CDR3 consists of 14 residues. CDR3 loop: CASSPLAGGREQYF. DNA for the CDR3: TGTGCCAGCAGTCCCTTAGCGGGGGGGCGCGAGCAGTACTTC.

This sequence joins TRBV6-2 or TRBV6-3 and TRBJ2-5, with 7 bases matching TRBD1. CDR1 is MNHEY, CDR2 SVGEGT, per germline. The junction had 9 bases not matched to a gene; V was cut back by 7 bases and J by 1 base. The CDR3 runs to 15 residues. Here the CDR3 reads CASTLIWTGQETQYF. The CDR3 DNA follows: TGTGCCAGCACCCTAATCTGGACAGGCCAAGAGACCCAGTACTTC.

This clonotype was observed a handful of times. This sequence joins TRBV20-1 and TRBJ2-7, with D unresolved. V was shortened by 6 bases and J by 1 base, with 7 bases between the two germline ends. From germline, CDR1 is DFQATT and CDR2 SNEGSKA (reference sequence). This CDR3 region has 11 residues. In nucleotides, the CDR3 is TGCAGTGCCCCTAGGTCCTACGAGCAGTACTTC. Its protein product is CSAPRSYEQYF.

The chain is built from TRBV10-3 and TRBJ2-1, with D perhaps given as TRBD1 or TRBD2 (6 bases each). The germline V gene encodes CDR1 ENHRY and CDR2 SYGVKD. Trimming left V 8 bases short and J 3 bases short, with 14 bases between. The CDR3 contains 14 residues. CDR3 loop: CAIQGGNNYNEQFF. The CDR3 bases are TGTGCCATCCAAGGGGGGAACAACTACAATGAGCAGTTCTTC.

The chain uses TRBV12-3 or TRBV12-4 and TRBJ2-7; 7 bases map to TRBD1. The CDR3 length is 14 residues. The junction had 7 bases not matched to a gene; V was cut back by 6 bases and J by 2 bases. CDR3 in DNA: TGTGCCAGCAGCATGACAGGGACCCCCTACGAGCAGTACTTC. Its protein is CASSMTGTPYEQYF.